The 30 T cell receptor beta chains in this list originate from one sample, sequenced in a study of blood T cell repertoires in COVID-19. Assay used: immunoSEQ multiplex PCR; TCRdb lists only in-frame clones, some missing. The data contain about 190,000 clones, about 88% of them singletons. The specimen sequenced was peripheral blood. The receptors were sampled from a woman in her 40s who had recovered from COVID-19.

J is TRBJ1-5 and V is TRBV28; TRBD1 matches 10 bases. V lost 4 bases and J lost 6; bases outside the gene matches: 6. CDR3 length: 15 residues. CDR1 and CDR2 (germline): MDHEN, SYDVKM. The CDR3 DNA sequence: TGTGCCAGCAGTTCGGACAGGGGGTTCCTTCAGCCCCAGCATTTT. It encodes CASSSDRGFLQPQHF.

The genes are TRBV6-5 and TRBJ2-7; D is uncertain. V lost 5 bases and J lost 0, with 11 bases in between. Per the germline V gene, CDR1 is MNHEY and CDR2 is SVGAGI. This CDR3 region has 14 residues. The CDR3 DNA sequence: TGTGCCAGCAGTCCACTCACCCTCTCCTACGAGCAGTACTTC. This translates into CASSPLTLSYEQYF.

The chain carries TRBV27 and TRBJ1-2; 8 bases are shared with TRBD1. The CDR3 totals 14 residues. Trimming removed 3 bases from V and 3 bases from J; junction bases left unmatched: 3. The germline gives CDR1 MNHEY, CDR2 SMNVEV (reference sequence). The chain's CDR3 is CASSFGQGDYGYTF. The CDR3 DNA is TGTGCCAGCAGTTTCGGACAGGGCGACTATGGCTACACCTTC.

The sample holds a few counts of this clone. CDR3 sequence: CAFSDEGAGEKLFF. The CDR3 DNA follows: TGTGCCTTCTCAGACGAGGGGGCAGGAGAAAAACTGTTTTTT. The V gene is TRBV30, the J gene TRBJ1-4, with 7 bases fitting TRBD1. Germline V gene lookup returns CDR1 GTSNPN and CDR2 SVGIG (reference sequence). This CDR3 is 14 amino acids long. J lost 8 bases, V lost 7 bases, and 13 bases had no gene match.

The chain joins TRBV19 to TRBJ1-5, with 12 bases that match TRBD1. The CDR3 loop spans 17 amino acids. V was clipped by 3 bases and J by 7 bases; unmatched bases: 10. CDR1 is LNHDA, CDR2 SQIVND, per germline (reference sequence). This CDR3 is CASSIQDSGTGGQPQHF. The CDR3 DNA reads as TGTGCCAGTAGTATCCAAGACTCCGGGACAGGGGGCCAGCCCCAGCATTTT.

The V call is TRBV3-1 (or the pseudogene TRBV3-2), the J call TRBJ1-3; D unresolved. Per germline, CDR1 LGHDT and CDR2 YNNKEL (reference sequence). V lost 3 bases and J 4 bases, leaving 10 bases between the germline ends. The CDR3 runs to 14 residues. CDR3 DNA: TGTGCCAGCAGCCAGCATGACATAGGAAACACCATATATTTT. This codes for CASSQHDIGNTIYF.

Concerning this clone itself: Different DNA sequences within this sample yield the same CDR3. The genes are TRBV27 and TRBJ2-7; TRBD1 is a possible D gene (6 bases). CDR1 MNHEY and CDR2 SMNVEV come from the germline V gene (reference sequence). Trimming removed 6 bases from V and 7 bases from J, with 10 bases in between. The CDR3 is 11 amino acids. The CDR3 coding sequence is TGTGCCAGCAGGAGAAGGGGGGAGCAGTACTTC. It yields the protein CASRRRGEQYF.

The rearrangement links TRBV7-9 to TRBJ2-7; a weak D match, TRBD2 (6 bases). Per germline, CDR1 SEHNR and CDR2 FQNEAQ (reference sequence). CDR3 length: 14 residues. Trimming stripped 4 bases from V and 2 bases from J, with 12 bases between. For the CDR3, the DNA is TGTGCCAGCAGCTCGCGGGACCTAACCTACGAGCAGTACTTC. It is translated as CASSSRDLTYEQYF. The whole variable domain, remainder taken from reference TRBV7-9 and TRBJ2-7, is DTGVSQNPRHKITKRGQNVTFRCDPISEHNRLYWYRQTLGQGPEFLTYFQNEAQLEKSRLLSDRFSAERPKGSFSTLEIQRTEQGDSAMYLCASSSRDLTYEQYFGPGTRLTVT.

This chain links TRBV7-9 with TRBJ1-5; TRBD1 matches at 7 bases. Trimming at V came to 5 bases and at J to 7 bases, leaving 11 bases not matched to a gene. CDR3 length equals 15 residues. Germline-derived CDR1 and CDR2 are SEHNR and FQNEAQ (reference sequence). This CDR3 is CASSPSGRGLQPQHF. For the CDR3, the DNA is TGTGCCAGCAGCCCAAGTGGCAGGGGGTTACAGCCCCAGCATTTT.

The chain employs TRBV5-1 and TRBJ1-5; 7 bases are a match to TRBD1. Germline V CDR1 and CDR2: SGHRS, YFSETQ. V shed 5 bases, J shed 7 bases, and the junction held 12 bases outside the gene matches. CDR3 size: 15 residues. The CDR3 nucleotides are TGCGCCAGCAGGGCTGGGACAGACAGCGACCAGCCCCAGCATTTT. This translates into CASRAGTDSDQPQHF.

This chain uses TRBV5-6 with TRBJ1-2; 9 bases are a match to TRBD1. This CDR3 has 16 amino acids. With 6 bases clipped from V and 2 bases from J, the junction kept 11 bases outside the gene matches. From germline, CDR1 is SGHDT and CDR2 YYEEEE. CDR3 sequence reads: CASTSRDRGLNYGYTF. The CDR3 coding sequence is TGTGCCAGCACCTCAAGAGACAGGGGGTTGAACTATGGCTACACCTTC.

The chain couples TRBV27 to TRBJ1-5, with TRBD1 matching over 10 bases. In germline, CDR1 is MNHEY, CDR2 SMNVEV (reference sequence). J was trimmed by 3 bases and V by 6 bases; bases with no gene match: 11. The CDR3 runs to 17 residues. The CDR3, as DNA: TGTGCCAGCAGACGCTATACCGGGACAGGGGACAATCAGCCCCAGCATTTT. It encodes CASRRYTGTGDNQPQHF.

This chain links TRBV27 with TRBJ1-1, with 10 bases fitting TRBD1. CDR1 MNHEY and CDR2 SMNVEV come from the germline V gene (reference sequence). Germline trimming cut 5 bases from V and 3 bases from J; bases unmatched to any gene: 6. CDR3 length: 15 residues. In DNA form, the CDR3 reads TGTGCCAGCAGTCCAGGACAGGGGGATTACACTGAAGCTTTCTTT. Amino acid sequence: CASSPGQGDYTEAFF.

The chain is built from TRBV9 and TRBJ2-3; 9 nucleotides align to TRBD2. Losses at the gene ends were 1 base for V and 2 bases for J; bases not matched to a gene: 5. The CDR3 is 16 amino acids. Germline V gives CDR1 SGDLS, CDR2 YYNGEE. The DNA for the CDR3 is TGTGCCAGCAGCGTAATGACTAGCGGTAACACAGATACGCAGTATTTT. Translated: CASSVMTSGNTDTQYF.

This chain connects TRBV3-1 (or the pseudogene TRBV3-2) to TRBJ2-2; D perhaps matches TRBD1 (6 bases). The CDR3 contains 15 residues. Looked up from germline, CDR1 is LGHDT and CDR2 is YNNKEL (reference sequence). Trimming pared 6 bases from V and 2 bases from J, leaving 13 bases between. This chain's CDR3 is CASRVQGANTGELFF. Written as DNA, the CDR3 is TGTGCCAGCAGGGTACAGGGAGCCAACACCGGGGAGCTGTTTTTT.

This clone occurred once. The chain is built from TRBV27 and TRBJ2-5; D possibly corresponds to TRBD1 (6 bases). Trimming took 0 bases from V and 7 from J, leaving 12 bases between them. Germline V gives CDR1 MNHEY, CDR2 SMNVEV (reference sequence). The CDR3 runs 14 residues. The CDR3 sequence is CASSLSNRVGTQYF. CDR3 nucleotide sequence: TGTGCCAGCAGTTTATCGAACAGGGTAGGGACCCAGTACTTC.

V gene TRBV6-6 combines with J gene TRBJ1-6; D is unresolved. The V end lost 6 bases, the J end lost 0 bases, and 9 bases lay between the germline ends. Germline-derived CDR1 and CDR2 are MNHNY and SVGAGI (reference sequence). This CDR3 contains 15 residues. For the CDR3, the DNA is TGTGCCAGCAGACTCATGAGCTCCTATAATTCACCCCTCCACTTT. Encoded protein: CASRLMSSYNSPLHF.

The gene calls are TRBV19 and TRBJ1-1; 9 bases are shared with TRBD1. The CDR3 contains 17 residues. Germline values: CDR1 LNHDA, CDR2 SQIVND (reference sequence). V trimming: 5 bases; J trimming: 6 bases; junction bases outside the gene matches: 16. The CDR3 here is CASSEGTGTHPGAEAFF. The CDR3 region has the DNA TGTGCCAGTAGTGAGGGGACAGGGACCCACCCCGGGGCTGAAGCTTTCTTT.

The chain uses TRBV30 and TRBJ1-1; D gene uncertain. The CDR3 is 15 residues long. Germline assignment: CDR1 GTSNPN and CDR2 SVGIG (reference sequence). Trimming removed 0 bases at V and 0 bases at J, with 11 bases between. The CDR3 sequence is CAWSVPRIMNTEAFF. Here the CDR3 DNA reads TGTGCCTGGAGTGTACCCAGGATTATGAACACTGAAGCTTTCTTT. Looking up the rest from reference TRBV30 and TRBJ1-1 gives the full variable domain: SQTIHQWPATLVQPVGSPLSLECTVEGTSNPNLYWYRQAAGRGLQLLFYSVGIGQISSEVPQNLSASRPQDRQFILSSKKLLLSDSGFYLCAWSVPRIMNTEAFFGQGTRLTVV.

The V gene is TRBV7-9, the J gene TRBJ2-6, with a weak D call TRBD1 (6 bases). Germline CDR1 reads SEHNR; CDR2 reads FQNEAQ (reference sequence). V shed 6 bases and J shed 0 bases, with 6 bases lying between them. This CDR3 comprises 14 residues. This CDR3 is CASRGHSGANVLTF. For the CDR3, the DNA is TGTGCCAGCAGGGGACACTCTGGGGCCAACGTCCTGACTTTC.

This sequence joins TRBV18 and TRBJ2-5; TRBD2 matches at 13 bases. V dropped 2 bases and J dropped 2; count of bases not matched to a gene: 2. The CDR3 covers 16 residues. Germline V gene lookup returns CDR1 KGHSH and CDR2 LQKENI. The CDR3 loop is CASSPGTSGIQETQYF. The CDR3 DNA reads TGTGCCAGCTCACCAGGGACTAGCGGGATACAAGAGACCCAGTACTTC.

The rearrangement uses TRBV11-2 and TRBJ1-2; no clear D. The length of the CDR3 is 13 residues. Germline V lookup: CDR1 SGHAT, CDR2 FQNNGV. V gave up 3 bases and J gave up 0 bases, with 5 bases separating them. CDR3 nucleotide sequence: TGTGCCAGCAGCTTGGAGGCTAACTATGGCTACACCTTC. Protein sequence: CASSLEANYGYTF.

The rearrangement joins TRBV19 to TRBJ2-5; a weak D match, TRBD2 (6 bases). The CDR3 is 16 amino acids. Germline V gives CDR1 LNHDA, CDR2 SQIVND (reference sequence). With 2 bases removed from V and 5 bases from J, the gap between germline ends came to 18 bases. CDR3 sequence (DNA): TGTGCCAGTAGTATAAGCCCTGGGGGGTTTTCGGAGACCCAGTACTTC. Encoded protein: CASSISPGGFSETQYF.

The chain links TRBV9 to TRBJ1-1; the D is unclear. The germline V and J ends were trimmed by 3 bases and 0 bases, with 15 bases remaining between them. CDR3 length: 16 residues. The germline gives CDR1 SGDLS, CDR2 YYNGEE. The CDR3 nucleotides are TGTGCCAGCAGCGCCCCGATCGGAGGCATGAACACTGAAGCTTTCTTT. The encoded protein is CASSAPIGGMNTEAFF.

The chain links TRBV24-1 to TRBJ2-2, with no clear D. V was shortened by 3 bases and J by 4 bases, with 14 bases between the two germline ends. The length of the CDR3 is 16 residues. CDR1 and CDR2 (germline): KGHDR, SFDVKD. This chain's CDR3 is CATSDGGRGPTGELFF. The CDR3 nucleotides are TGTGCCACCAGTGATGGCGGTCGTGGCCCCACCGGGGAGCTGTTTTTT.

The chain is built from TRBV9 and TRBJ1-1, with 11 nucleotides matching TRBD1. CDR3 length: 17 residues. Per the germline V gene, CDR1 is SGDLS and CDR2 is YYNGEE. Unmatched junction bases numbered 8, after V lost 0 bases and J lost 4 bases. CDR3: CASSVVLMGTGGTEAFF. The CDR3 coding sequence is TGTGCCAGCAGCGTAGTACTCATGGGGACAGGGGGCACTGAAGCTTTCTTT.

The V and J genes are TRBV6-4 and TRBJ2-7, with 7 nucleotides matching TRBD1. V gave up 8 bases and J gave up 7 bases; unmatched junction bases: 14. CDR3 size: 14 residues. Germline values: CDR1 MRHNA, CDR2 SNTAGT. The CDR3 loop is CASVSRDSLREQYF. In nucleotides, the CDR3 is TGTGCCAGCGTTTCCCGGGACAGTCTTCGGGAGCAGTACTTC.

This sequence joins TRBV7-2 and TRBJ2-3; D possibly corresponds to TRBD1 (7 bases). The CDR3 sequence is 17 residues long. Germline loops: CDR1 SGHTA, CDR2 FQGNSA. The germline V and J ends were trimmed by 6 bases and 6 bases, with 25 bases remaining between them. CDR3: CASSSYPRDSGRDTQYF. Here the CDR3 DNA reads TGTGCCAGCAGTTCTTACCCGAGGGACAGTGGGAGGGATACGCAGTATTTT.

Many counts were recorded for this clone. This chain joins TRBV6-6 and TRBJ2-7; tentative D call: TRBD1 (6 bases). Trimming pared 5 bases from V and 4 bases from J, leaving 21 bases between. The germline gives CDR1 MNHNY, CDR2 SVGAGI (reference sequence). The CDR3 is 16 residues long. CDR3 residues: CASSPAHGNRDYEQYF. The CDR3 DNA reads TGTGCCAGCAGTCCCGCCCATGGTAACAGGGATTACGAGCAGTACTTC.

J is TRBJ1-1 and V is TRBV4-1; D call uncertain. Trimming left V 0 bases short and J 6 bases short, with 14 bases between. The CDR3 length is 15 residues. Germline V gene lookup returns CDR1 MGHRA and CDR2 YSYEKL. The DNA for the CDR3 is TGCGCCAGCAGCCAAGATCCGGGAGTTATGGCTGAAGCTTTCTTT. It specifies CASSQDPGVMAEAFF.